This T cell receptor (beta chain) was captured by sequencing in a study of blood T cell repertoires in COVID-19. Turning to the study itself: Samples representing acute and convalescent COVID-19 were sourced from the United States, Italy and Spain. Sources were T cells, B-cell-depleted T cells, or PBMCs; the material itself was cDNA or gDNA.

After removal of 2 bases from V and 7 bases from J, the junction contained 3 bases not matched to a gene. Germline CDR1 KGHDR, CDR2 SFDVKD. The CDR3 length is 14 residues. Authors' methods: Estimated nucleated cell counts came from reference gene primer amplification. Clones were read by immunoSEQ multiplex PCR, and TCRdb kept only the in-frame ones, dropping some. The V and J calls and clone size come from that table; D and trimming were worked out from the DNA. The sample lists more than 45,000 clones, roughly 80% occurring once. The chain links TRBV24-1 to TRBJ2-1; 8 bases align to TRBD1. The sample comprised peripheral blood. The sequence was obtained from a woman aged 55-69 years with acute or convalescent COVID-19. CDR3 nucleotides: TGTGCCACCAGTGATTCGGACAGGGAGAATGAGCAGTTCTTC. The encoded protein is CATSDSDRENEQFF.